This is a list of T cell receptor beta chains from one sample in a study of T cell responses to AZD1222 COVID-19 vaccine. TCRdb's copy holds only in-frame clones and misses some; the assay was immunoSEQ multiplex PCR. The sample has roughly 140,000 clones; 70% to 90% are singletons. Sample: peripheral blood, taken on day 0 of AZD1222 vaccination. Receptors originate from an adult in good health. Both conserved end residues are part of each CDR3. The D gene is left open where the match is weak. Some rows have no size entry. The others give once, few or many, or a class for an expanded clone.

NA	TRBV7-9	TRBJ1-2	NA	CASSPRARNYGYTF	TGTGCCAGCAGCCCCAGAGCTCGAAACTATGGCTACACCTTC
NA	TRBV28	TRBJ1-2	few	CASSRPGGGVYGYTF	TGTGCCAGCAGCCGTCCCGGAGGGGGAGTGTATGGCTACACCTTC
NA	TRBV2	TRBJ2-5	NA	CASRLQETQYF	TGTGCCAGCAGACTTCAAGAGACCCAGTACTTC
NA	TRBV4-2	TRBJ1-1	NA	CASSPTMGARPNTEAFF	TGTGCCAGCAGCCCTACAATGGGGGCTCGGCCGAACACTGAAGCTTTCTTT
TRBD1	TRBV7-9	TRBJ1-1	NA	CASSLIRGQQAFF	TGTGCCAGCAGCTTAATCAGGGGGCAACAAGCTTTCTTT
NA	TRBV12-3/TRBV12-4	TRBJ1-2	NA	CASRQGYGYTF	TGTGCCAGCAGGCAGGGCTATGGCTACACCTTC
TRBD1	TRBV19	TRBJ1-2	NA	CASSNIVTGNYGYTF	TGTGCCAGTAGCAATATCGTGACAGGGAACTATGGCTACACCTTC
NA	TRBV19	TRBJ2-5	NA	CASTPGRGLGKETQYF	TGTGCCAGTACCCCGGGGCGGGGACTGGGGAAAGAGACCCAGTACTTC
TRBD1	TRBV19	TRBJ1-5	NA	CASSNRARGVSNQPQHF	TGTGCCAGCAGTAACCGGGCCAGGGGGGTGAGCAATCAGCCCCAGCATTTT
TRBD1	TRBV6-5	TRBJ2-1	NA	CASSFGTAYNEQFF	TGTGCCAGCAGCTTTGGGACAGCCTACAATGAGCAGTTCTTC
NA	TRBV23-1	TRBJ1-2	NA	CASSLATEPNYGYTF	TGCGCCAGCAGTCTTGCGACCGAACCTAACTATGGCTACACCTTC
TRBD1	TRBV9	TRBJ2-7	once	CASSARDRGASEQYF	TGTGCCAGCAGCGCCCGGGACAGGGGTGCCTCCGAGCAGTACTTC
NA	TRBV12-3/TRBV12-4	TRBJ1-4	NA	CASSLNEKLFF	TGTGCCAGCAGCCTGAATGAAAAACTGTTTTTT
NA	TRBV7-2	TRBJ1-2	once	CASSFSRDYGYTF	TGTGCCAGCAGCTTCAGCAGGGACTATGGCTACACCTTC
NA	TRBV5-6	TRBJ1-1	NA	CASSLGLPMNTEAFF	TGTGCCAGCAGCTTGGGGTTACCTATGAACACTGAAGCTTTCTTT
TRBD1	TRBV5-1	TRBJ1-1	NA	CASSIDGTAREAFF	TGCGCCAGCAGCATAGACGGGACAGCCCGTGAAGCTTTCTTT
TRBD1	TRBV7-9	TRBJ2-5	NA	CASTGDRGRQETQYF	TGTGCCAGCACCGGGGACAGGGGGCGTCAAGAGACCCAGTACTTC
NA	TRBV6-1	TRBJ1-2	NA	CASSDKGLSSYGYTF	TGTGCCAGCAGTGATAAGGGGTTATCAAGCTATGGCTACACCTTC
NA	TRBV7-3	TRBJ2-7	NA	CASSSGPSYEQYF	TGTGCCAGCAGCTCAGGACCGTCCTACGAGCAGTACTTC
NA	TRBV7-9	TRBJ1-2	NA	CASSLAGVGDYGYTF	TGTGCCAGCAGCTTAGCTGGGGTAGGAGACTATGGCTACACCTTC
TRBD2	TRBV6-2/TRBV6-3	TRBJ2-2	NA	CASSWRVAGPPFSGELFF	TGTGCCAGCAGTTGGAGGGTAGCGGGGCCGCCGTTCTCCGGGGAGCTGTTTTTT
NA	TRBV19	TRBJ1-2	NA	CASSQGLYNYGYTF	TGTGCCAGTAGTCAGGGACTCTATAACTATGGCTACACCTTC
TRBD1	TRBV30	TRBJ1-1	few	CAWRTGHTEAFF	TGTGCCTGGAGGACAGGGCACACTGAAGCTTTCTTT
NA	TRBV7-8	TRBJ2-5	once	CASSFAKGRGETQYF	TGTGCCAGCAGCTTCGCGAAGGGGAGGGGGGAGACCCAGTACTTC
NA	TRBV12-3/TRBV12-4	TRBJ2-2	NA	CASSSRIDGELFF	TGTGCCAGCAGCTCCAGGATCGACGGGGAGCTGTTTTTT
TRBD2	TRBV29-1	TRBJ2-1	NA	CSVAPRAGSGNEQFF	TGCAGCGTTGCTCCCCGAGCGGGGTCTGGAAATGAGCAGTTCTTC
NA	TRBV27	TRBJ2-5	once	CASSLSGVEETQYF	TGTGCCAGCAGTTTATCGGGGGTTGAAGAGACCCAGTACTTC
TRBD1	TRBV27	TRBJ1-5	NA	CASSRNINRGGQPQHF	TGTGCCAGCAGCCGAAATATAAACAGGGGCGGCCAGCCCCAGCATTTT
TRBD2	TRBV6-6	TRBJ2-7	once	CASRASGRDHEQYF	TGTGCCAGCAGGGCAAGCGGGAGAGACCACGAGCAGTACTTC